This T cell receptor beta chain was identified during a study of CD8+CD57+ T cells in acquired aplastic anemia. The use of genomic DNA as template underpinned the TCR beta VDJ and CDR3 profiling. TCRdb analysed the reads with MiXCR anew, one entry per CDR3 protein. In the table there are around 21,000 distinct CDR3 sequences, 30% to 50% of which are singletons. Germline-derived CDR1 and CDR2 are SEHNR and FQNEAQ (reference sequence). The CDR3 is 18 amino acids. Unmatched junction bases numbered 7, after V lost 3 bases and J lost 4 bases. It was patients with CD8+CD57+ cell expansion by flow cytometry who were chosen for sequencing. With no exception, the patients had severe acquired aplastic anemia. All patients were therapy-naive when blood was sampled. Beads enriched for CD8+CD57+ cells, which gave a mean 1.6 ug DNA. Study findings and constraints: In patients, CD8+CD57+ cells had lower diversity than total CD4+ and CD8+ pools. Researchers report that around 31 CD8+ CDR3 sequences appeared in both patients and controls.

In the case of this clonotype: Its matching antigen is unknown.

The specimen was CD8+CD57+ T cells sorted from PBMCs. Indicated subset: bead-enriched CD8+CD57+ effector memory T cells from SAA patients. This TCR was recovered from a human donor with aplastic anemia. The genes are TRBV7-9 and TRBJ2-3; TRBD2 agrees at 16 bases. CDR3 amino acids: CASSLLGLAGGPSDTQYF. The CDR3, as DNA: TGTGCCAGCAGCTTGTTGGGACTAGCGGGAGGGCCGTCAGATACGCAGTATTTT.